This T cell receptor beta chain was found in a study of T-cell reconstitution after alpha-beta-depleted transplantation in children. Preparation of the TCRbeta library used unique molecular identifiers. In TCRdb, the PCR reads were re-called with MiXCR into one record per CDR3 protein. The table lists about 350,000 distinct CDR3 sequences, around 15% of them singletons. Germline lookup yields CDR1 LGHNA and CDR2 YSLEER. Trimming pared 1 base from V and 4 bases from J, leaving 14 bases between. The CDR3 has 15 residues. In its sample, this clonotype was seen a few times. The receptor was isolated from a male patient aged 2 to 9 who had a stem cell transplant for acute lymphoblastic leukemia, so the T cells may come from the graft donor. The material sequenced was PBMCs, mostly from graft donor cells, taken 360 days after TCRalphabeta/CD19-depleted stem cell transplant. J is TRBJ2-7 and V is TRBV4-3; D tentatively fits TRBD1 or TRBD2 (6 bases each). The CDR3 loop reads CASSQGVGGSYEQYF. The CDR3 DNA follows: TGCGCCAGCAGCCAAGGGGTGGGGGGCTCTTACGAGCAGTACTTC.